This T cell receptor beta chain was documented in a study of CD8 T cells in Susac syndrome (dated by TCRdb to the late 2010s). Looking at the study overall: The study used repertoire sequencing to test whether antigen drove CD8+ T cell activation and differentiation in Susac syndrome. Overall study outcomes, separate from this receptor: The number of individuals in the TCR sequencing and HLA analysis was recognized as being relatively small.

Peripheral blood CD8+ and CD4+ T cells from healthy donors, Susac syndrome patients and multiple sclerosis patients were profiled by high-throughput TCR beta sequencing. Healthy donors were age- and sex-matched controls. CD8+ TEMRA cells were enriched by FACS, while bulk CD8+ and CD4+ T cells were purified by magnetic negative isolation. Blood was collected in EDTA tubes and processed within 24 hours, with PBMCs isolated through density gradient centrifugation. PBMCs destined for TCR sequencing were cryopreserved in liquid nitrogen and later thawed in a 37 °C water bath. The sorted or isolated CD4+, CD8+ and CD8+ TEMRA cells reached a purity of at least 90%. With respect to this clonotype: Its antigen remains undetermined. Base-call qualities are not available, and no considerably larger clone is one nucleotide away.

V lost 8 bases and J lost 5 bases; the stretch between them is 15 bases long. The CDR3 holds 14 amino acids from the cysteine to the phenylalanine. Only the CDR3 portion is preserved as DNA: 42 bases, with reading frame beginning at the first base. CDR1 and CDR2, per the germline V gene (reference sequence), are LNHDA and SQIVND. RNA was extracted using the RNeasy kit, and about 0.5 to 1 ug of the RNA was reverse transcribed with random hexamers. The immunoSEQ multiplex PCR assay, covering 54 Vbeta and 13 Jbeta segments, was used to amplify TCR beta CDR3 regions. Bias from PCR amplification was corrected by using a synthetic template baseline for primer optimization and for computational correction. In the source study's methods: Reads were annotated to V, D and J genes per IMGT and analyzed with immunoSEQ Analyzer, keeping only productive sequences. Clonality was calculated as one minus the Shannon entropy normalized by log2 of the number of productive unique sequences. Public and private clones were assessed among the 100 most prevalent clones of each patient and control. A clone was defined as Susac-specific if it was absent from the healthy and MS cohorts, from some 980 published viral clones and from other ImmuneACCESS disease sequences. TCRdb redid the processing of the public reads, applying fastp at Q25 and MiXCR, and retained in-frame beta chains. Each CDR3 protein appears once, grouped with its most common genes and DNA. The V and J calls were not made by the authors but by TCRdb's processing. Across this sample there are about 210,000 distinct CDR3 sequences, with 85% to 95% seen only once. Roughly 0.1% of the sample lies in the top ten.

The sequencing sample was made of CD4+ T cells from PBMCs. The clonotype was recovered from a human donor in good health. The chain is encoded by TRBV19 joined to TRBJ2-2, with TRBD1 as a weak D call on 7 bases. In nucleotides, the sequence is TGTGCCAGTGGAGGGGGCGCTGATACCGGGGAGCTGTTTTTT. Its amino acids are CASGGGADTGELFF.